One sample yielded the 15 T cell receptor beta chains listed below, sequenced in a study of OX40 agonist ivuxolimab in advanced cancers. Assay: immunoSEQ multiplex PCR; the TCRdb copy retains only in-frame clones and omits some. This sample has under 70,000 clones, with about nine tenths found just once. Material: CD4+ or CD8+ T cells sorted from blood, obtained in a trial of the OX40 agonist ivuxolimab. Receptor source: an adult with an advanced solid tumor such as melanoma, head and neck, liver or kidney cancer.

The genes are TRBV7-9 and TRBJ2-1; 8 bases agree with TRBD1. CDR1 is SEHNR, CDR2 FQNEAQ, per germline (reference sequence). The CDR3 loop spans 14 amino acids. Losses at the gene ends were 5 bases for V and 7 bases for J; bases not matched to a gene: 7. This chain's CDR3 is CASSRGQVENEQFF. CDR3 DNA: TGTGCCAGCAGCCGGGGACAGGTAGAGAATGAGCAGTTCTTC.

The V gene is TRBV11-1, the J gene TRBJ2-1, with TRBD1 matching over 8 bases. This CDR3 is built from 15 residues. J lost 6 bases, V lost 5 bases, and 9 bases had no gene match. The germline V gene encodes CDR1 SGHAT and CDR2 FQDESV (reference sequence). The CDR3 DNA sequence: TGTGCCAGCAGCCAACTCAACAGGGGGTTCAATGAGCAGTTCTTC. It is translated as CASSQLNRGFNEQFF.

The rearrangement links TRBV7-3 to TRBJ2-2, with D possibly called TRBD1 or TRBD2 (5 bases each). CDR1 and CDR2 (germline): SGHTA, FQGTGA. The germline V and J ends were trimmed by 1 base and 4 bases, with 10 bases remaining between them. The CDR3 consists of 15 residues. The CDR3 DNA reads TGTGCCAGCAGCTTAAACACGGGACCCACCGGGGAGCTGTTTTTT. This gives the protein CASSLNTGPTGELFF. The whole variable domain, remainder taken from reference TRBV7-3 and TRBJ2-2, is GAGVSQTPSNKVTEKGKYVELRCDPISGHTALYWYRQSLGQGPEFLIYFQGTGAADDSGLPNDRFFAVRPEGSVSTLKIQRTERGDSAVYLCASSLNTGPTGELFFGEGSRLTVL.

This clone appeared a few times. V gene TRBV4-1 combines with J gene TRBJ1-6, with D perhaps matching TRBD1 (6 bases). This CDR3 has 15 residues. Germline values: CDR1 MGHRA, CDR2 YSYEKL. Trimming removed 4 bases at V and 7 bases at J, with 14 bases between. CDR3 sequence (DNA): TGCGCCAGCAGCCCCAAACCAGGGGAGAATTCACCCCTCCACTTT. The encoded protein is CASSPKPGENSPLHF.

This clone was recorded once. J is TRBJ1-4 and V is TRBV2; TRBD1 is a possible D gene (5 bases). Looked up from germline, CDR1 is SNHLY and CDR2 is FYNNEI. V shed 5 bases and J shed 3 bases, with 10 bases lying between them. This CDR3 contains 14 residues. The CDR3 region has the DNA TGTGCCAGCAGTACCGGGACTCCTAATGAAAAACTGTTTTTT. Its protein product is CASSTGTPNEKLFF.

The J gene is TRBJ1-1, the V gene TRBV16; D is unclear. V lost 4 bases to trimming and J lost 3 bases, with 18 bases between them. The germline gives CDR1 KGHSY, CDR2 FQNENV. The CDR3 has 16 amino acids. The CDR3 coding sequence is TGTGCCAGCAGCCTGGTAACGTTTGGGCGAGACACTGAAGCTTTCTTT. This gives the protein CASSLVTFGRDTEAFF.

As regards this clone: This specimen includes other DNA sequences encoding the same CDR3. This sequence joins TRBV5-1 and TRBJ2-7, with no clear D. Trimming cost V 3 bases and J 0 bases, with 13 bases left between them. CDR3 length: 15 residues. Germline V CDR1 and CDR2: SGHRS, YFSETQ. In nucleotides, the CDR3 is TGCGCCAGCAGCTCCTGGACGGAGAGCTCCTACGAGCAGTACTTC. This codes for CASSSWTESSYEQYF.

This clone occurred a few times. The chain couples TRBV9 to TRBJ2-1; TRBD2 agrees at 9 bases. CDR1 is SGDLS and CDR2 is YYNGEE in the germline V gene. V trimming: 4 bases; J trimming: 10 bases; junction bases outside the gene matches: 12. There are 15 residues in the CDR3. CDR3 sequence reads: CASSSGTSLGGEQFF. The CDR3 nucleotides read TGTGCCAGCAGCTCCGGGACTAGCTTAGGTGGGGAGCAGTTCTTC.

The rearrangement joins TRBV30 to TRBJ1-5; D gene uncertain. Germline V lookup: CDR1 GTSNPN, CDR2 SVGIG (reference sequence). V shed 3 bases and J shed 0 bases, with 12 bases lying between them. The CDR3 consists of 15 residues. The CDR3 is CAWSRMLGSNQPQHF. The CDR3, as DNA: TGTGCCTGGAGCCGGATGCTTGGTAGCAATCAGCCCCAGCATTTT.

The rearrangement uses TRBV28 and TRBJ1-2; 8 nucleotides align to TRBD1. CDR3 length equals 14 residues. Germline values: CDR1 MDHEN, CDR2 SYDVKM. The V and J ends lost 2 bases and 5 bases, in that order; junction bases with no gene match: 4. The CDR3: CASSLGQGRYGYTF. CDR3 nucleotide sequence: TGTGCCAGCAGTTTAGGACAGGGAAGGTATGGCTACACCTTC.

This clone was counted a few times. V usage is TRBV14 and J usage is TRBJ2-7; D remains unclear. Germline V gene data show CDR1 as SGHDN and CDR2 as FVKESK. With 0 bases removed from V and 6 bases from J, the gap between germline ends came to 15 bases. There are 15 residues in the CDR3. The CDR3 sequence is CASSQDLSQAGEQYF. The CDR3, as DNA: TGTGCCAGCAGCCAAGATTTGTCCCAGGCTGGCGAGCAGTACTTC.

The chain couples TRBV18 to TRBJ2-6; 10 bases are a match to TRBD1. Germline V gene sequence: CDR1 KGHSH, CDR2 LQKENI. Trimming at V came to 0 bases and at J to 5 bases, leaving 7 bases not matched to a gene. The CDR3 runs to 18 residues. CDR3 sequence (DNA): TGTGCCAGCTCACCACCGGGACAGGGGCGTCTATGGGCCAACGTCCTGACTTTC. Its protein is CASSPPGQGRLWANVLTF.

The chain employs TRBV9 and TRBJ1-1; D is perhaps TRBD1 (6 bases). Germline-derived CDR1 and CDR2 are SGDLS and YYNGEE. The ends were cut back, 8 bases at V and 1 base at J, with 18 bases in the middle. The CDR3 extends over 15 amino acids. The CDR3 bases are TGTGCCAGGGAAGCCGCCGGGACAACGAACACTGAAGCTTTCTTT. It is translated as CAREAAGTTNTEAFF.

The genes are TRBV6-5 and TRBJ2-7; possibly TRBD2 for D (5 bases). This CDR3 has 16 residues. Germline V gene lookup returns CDR1 MNHEY and CDR2 SVGAGI. V lost 0 bases to trimming and J lost 1 base, with 13 bases between them. The CDR3 region is CASSYSFRRPSYEQYF. CDR3 coding DNA: TGTGCCAGCAGTTACTCATTCCGGAGGCCGTCCTACGAGCAGTACTTC.

Here the CDR3 reads CASSEDRGRGYTF. The CDR3 bases are TGTGCCAGCAGCGAAGATAGGGGCCGGGGCTACACCTTC. The gene calls are TRBV7-9 and TRBJ1-2; D is possibly TRBD1 (5 bases). Germline V gene lookup returns CDR1 SEHNR and CDR2 FQNEAQ (reference sequence). The CDR3 is 13 amino acids. V was pared by 5 bases and J by 8 bases, with 15 bases between. The full variable domain, rest sourced from reference TRBV7-9 and TRBJ1-2, is DTGVSQNPRHKITKRGQNVTFRCDPISEHNRLYWYRQTLGQGPEFLTYFQNEAQLEKSRLLSDRFSAERPKGSFSTLEIQRTEQGDSAMYLCASSEDRGRGYTFGSGTRLTVV.